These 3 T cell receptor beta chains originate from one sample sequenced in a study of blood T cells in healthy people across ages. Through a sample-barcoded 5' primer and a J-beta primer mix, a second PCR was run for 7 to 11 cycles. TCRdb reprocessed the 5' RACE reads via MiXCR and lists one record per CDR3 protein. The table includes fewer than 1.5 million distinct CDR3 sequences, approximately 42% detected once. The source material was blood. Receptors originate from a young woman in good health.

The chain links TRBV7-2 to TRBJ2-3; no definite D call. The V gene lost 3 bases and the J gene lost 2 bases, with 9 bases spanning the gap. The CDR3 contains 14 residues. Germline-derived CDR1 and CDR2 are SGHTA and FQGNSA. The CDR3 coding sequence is TGTGCCAGCAGCTTTGTCCGCCCCACAGATACGCAGTATTTT. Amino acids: CASSFVRPTDTQYF.

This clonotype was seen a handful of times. Here the CDR3 reads CATSRVALRGETQYF. The CDR3 DNA is TGTGCCACCAGCAGAGTCGCGTTACGGGGCGAGACCCAGTACTTC. The chain has TRBV15 and TRBJ2-7, with D perhaps being TRBD1 or TRBD2 (5 bases each). The end of the DNA aligns better with TRBJ2-5, so the J call may be wrong. Germline values: CDR1 LNHNV, CDR2 YYDKDF (reference sequence). CDR3 size: 15 residues.

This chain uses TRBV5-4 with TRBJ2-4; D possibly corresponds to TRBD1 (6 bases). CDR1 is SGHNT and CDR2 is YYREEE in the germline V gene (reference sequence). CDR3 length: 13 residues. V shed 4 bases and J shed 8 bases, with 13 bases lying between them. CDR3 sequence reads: CASSHQTGYIQYF. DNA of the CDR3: TGTGCCAGCAGCCACCAAACAGGGTACATTCAGTACTTC.